This T cell receptor beta chain is from a study of shared clonotypes between healthy human individuals. Study-wide background: Used for every donor were three CD4 naive, three CD4 memory, two CD8 naive and one CD8 memory plate.

About this clone itself: Its antigen is undetermined.

The donors were all Caucasian adults (living in Nashville, Tennessee). Whole-study results and caveats: Sampling covered blood only; tissue repertoires likely differ. Naive CD4 clonotypes overlapped across several donors at approximately 5.5%.

Assay used: immunoSEQ multiplex PCR; TCRdb lists only in-frame clones, some missing. Of 2 million or so clones in the sample, about 95% were seen once. The specimen sequenced was naive CD4+ T cells sorted from blood. Regarding subset: CD45RA+ positively selected. The TCR sequence derives from a man younger than 35 in good health.

CDR3 amino acids: CASSAGTGPHYEQYF. Here the CDR3 DNA reads TGCGCCAGCAGCGCCGGGACAGGGCCCCACTACGAGCAGTACTTC. The V gene is TRBV5-1, the J gene TRBJ2-7; TRBD1 aligns across 9 bases. CDR3 length: 15 residues. CDR1 is SGHRS and CDR2 is YFSETQ in the germline V gene. Unmatched junction bases numbered 8, after V lost 4 bases and J lost 3 bases.